These 7 T cell receptor beta chains were all obtained from the same sample, sequenced in a study of Ad26.COV2.S vaccination and SARS-CoV-2 variants. Treatment described: some 19 received Ad26.COV2.S at low or high dose, single or two shots; 5 received placebo; per-sample allocation not given. All samples were drawn on day 63, counting from the first vaccine or placebo injection. Method: immunoSEQ multiplex PCR; TCRdb's copy keeps in-frame clones and lacks some. The repertoire has approximately 500,000 clones, approximately 88% of them found once; the top ten carry 13%. The sample consisted of peripheral blood, taken in a trial of Ad26.COV2.S vaccine versus placebo. The receptors here all came from a person aged 18 to 65 who received the Ad26.COV2.S COVID-19 vaccine or a placebo.

J is TRBJ2-1 and V is TRBV6-2 or TRBV6-3; weak D call: TRBD2 (6 bases). The CDR3 is 15 amino acids. V dropped 2 bases and J dropped 6 bases, with 14 bases sitting between them. Germline V gene data show CDR1 as MNHEY and CDR2 as SVGEGT. The CDR3 bases are TGTGCCAGCAGTTACAATGGGGGACTGGGCAATGAGCAGTTCTTC. Its translation: CASSYNGGLGNEQFF.

On this clone: One end of the junction varies from germline; a read error may be responsible. This chain links TRBV19 with TRBJ2-7, with a tentative D call TRBD2 (6 bases). Per the germline V gene, CDR1 is LNHDA and CDR2 is SQIVND (reference sequence). This CDR3 has 14 residues. CDR3 sequence: CASSAPGTDYGQYF. The CDR3 DNA reads as TGTGCCAGTAGTGCCCCCGGGACGGACTACGGGCAGTACTTC.

The chain carries TRBV30 and TRBJ2-1; no firm D call. Germline-derived CDR1 and CDR2 are GTSNPN and SVGIG (reference sequence). V was trimmed by 2 bases and J by 6 bases, leaving 20 bases between them. This CDR3 spans 16 amino acids. The DNA for the CDR3 is TGTGCCTGGAGTCCCGTCGGCCTCCCCCTTGGCAATGAGCAGTTCTTC. This codes for CAWSPVGLPLGNEQFF.

The chain uses TRBV13 and TRBJ2-5; weak D call: TRBD2 (6 bases). Germline CDR1 and CDR2: PRHDT and FYEKMQ (reference sequence). The CDR3 sequence is 18 residues long. V lost 6 bases, J lost 5 bases, and 28 bases lay in between. The CDR3 loop reads CASSLHEILGGPSETQYF. The CDR3 DNA reads TGTGCCAGCAGTCTCCACGAGATCCTTGGAGGGCCCAGTGAGACCCAGTACTTC.

This clone has more than one count but fewer than ten. Other DNA sequences of this sample code for an identical CDR3. The chain links TRBV28 to TRBJ2-7; D is unclear. V dropped 5 bases and J dropped 3 bases, with 5 bases sitting between them. The CDR3 sequence is 11 residues long. Germline V gene sequence: CDR1 MDHEN, CDR2 SYDVKM. CDR3 in DNA: TGTGCCAGCAGTCTTGACTACGAGCAGTACTTC. Translated, it gives CASSLDYEQYF.

The gene calls are TRBV30 and TRBJ2-3; TRBD2 agrees at 7 bases. Germline CDR1 is GTSNPN and CDR2 is SVGIG (reference sequence). V trimming: 1 base; J trimming: 1 base; junction bases outside the gene matches: 5. The CDR3 sequence is 15 residues long. As DNA, the CDR3 is TGTGCCTGGAGTGGGTCTAGCGGACGCACAGATACGCAGTATTTT. Amino acid sequence: CAWSGSSGRTDTQYF.

This chain uses TRBV7-2 with TRBJ1-2; D gene unclear. Germline values: CDR1 SGHTA, CDR2 FQGNSA. Trimming removed 2 bases from V and 4 bases from J, with 8 bases in between. CDR3 length: 13 amino acids. In DNA form, the CDR3 reads TGTGCCAGCAGCTTAATTGGTACCTATGGCTACACCTTC. It codes for CASSLIGTYGYTF.